This T cell receptor (beta chain) is drawn from a study of graft-versus-host responses after intestinal transplantation. Study details: Recipients uniformly received anti-thymocyte globulin induction, followed by tacrolimus and steroids for three to four years.

Concerning this clone itself: Antigen: not known.

Assay used: immunoSEQ multiplex PCR; TCRdb lists only in-frame clones, some missing. The data hold approximately 86,000 clones, with around 92% observed a single time. The V and J ends lost 4 bases and 1 base respectively, with 10 bases between them. The CDR3 totals 15 residues. Germline-derived CDR1 and CDR2 are MNHEY and SMNVEV (reference sequence). The rearrangement links TRBV27 to TRBJ2-2; a weak D match, TRBD1 (5 bases). The material was unstimulated CD8+ T cells sorted from spleen or lymph node cells, obtained before transplant. The sequence was obtained from a human donor who was the organ donor for an intestinal transplant. The chain's CDR3 is CASSSPTENTGELFF. The CDR3, as DNA: TGTGCCAGCAGTTCCCCGACAGAGAACACCGGGGAGCTGTTTTTT.